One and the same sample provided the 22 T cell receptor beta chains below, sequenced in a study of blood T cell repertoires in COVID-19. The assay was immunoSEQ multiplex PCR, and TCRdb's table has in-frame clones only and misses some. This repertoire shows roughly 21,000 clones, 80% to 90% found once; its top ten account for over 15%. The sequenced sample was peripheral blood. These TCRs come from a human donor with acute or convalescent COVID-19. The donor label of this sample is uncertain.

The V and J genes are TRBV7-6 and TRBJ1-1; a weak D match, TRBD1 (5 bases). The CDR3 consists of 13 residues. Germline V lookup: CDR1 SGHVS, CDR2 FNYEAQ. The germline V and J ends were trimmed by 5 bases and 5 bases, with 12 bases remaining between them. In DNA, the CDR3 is TGTGCCAGCAGCAAAAACCAGGGAACTGAAGCTTTCTTT. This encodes CASSKNQGTEAFF.

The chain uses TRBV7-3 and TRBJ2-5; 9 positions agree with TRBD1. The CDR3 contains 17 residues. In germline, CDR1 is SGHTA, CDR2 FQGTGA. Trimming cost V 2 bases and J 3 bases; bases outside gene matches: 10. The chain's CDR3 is CASSLVPTGTGKETQYF. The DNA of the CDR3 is TGTGCCAGCAGCTTAGTCCCTACCGGGACAGGGAAAGAGACCCAGTACTTC. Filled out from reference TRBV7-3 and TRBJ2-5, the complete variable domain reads GAGVSQTPSNKVTEKGKYVELRCDPISGHTALYWYRQSLGQGPEFLIYFQGTGAADDSGLPNDRFFAVRPEGSVSTLKIQRTERGDSAVYLCASSLVPTGTGKETQYFGPGTRLLVL.

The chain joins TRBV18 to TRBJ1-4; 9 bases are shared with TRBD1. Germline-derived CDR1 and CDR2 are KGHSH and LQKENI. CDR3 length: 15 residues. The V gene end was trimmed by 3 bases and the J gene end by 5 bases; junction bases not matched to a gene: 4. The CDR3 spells CASSPTGGENEKLFF. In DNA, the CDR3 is TGTGCCAGCTCACCTACAGGGGGCGAGAATGAAAAACTGTTTTTT.

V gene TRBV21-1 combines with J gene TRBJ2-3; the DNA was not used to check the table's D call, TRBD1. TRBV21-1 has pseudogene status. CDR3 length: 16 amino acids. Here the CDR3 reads CASSPIPGGSTDTQYF. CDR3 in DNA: TGTGCCAGCAGCCCCATCCCAGGGGGGAGCACAGATACGCAGTATTTT.

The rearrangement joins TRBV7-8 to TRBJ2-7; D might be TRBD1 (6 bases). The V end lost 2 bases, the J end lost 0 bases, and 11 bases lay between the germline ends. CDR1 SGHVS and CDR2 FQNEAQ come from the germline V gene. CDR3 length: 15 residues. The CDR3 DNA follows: TGTGCCAGCAGCTTACGACAGGTCCTCTCCTACGAGCAGTACTTC. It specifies CASSLRQVLSYEQYF.

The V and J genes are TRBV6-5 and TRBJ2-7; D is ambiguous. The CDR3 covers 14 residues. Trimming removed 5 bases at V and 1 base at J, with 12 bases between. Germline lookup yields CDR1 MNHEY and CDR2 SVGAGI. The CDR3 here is CASSPGLVSYEQYF. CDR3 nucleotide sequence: TGTGCCAGCAGTCCAGGCTTAGTTTCCTACGAGCAGTACTTC.

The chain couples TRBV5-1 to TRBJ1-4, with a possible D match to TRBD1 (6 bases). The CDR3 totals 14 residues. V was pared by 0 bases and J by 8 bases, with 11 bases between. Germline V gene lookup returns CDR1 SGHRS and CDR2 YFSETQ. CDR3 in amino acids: CASSLGAGEEKLFF. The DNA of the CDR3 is TGCGCCAGCAGCTTGGGCGCAGGGGAAGAAAAACTGTTTTTT. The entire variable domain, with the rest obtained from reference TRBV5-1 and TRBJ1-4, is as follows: KAGVTQTPRYLIKTRGQQVTLSCSPISGHRSVSWYQQTPGQGLQFLFEYFSETQRNKGNFPGRFSGRQFSNSRSEMNVSTLELGDSALYLCASSLGAGEEKLFFGSGTQLSVL.

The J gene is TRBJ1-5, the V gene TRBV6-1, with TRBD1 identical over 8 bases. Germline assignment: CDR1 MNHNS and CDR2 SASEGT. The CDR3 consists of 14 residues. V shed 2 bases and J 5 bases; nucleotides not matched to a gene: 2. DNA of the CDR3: TGTGCCAGCAGTGAAACAGGGGGGCATCAGCCCCAGCATTTT. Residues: CASSETGGHQPQHF.

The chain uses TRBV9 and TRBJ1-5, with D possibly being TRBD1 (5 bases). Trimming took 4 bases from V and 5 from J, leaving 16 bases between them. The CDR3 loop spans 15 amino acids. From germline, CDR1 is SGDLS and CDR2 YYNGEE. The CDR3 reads CASSLGSRADQPQHF. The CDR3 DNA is TGTGCCAGCAGCCTAGGGTCCAGGGCGGATCAGCCCCAGCATTTT.

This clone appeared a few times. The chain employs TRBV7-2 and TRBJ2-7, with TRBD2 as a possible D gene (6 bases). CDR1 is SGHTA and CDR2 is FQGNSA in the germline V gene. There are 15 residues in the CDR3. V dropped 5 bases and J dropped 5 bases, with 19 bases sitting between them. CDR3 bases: TGTGCCAGCAGCCCCGAGGCCCGGGACTTCGACGAGCAGTACTTC. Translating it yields CASSPEARDFDEQYF. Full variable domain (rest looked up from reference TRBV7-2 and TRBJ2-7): GAGVSQSPSNKVTEKGKDVELRCDPISGHTALYWYRQSLGQGLEFLIYFQGNSAPDKSGLPSDRFSAERTGGSVSTLTIQRTQQEDSAVYLCASSPEARDFDEQYFGPGTRLTVT.

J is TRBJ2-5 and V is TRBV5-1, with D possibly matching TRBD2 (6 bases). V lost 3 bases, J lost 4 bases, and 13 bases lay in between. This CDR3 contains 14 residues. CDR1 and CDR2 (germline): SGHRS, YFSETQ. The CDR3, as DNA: TGCGCCAGCAGCTGGGGGGTAAGCAGAGAGACCCAGTACTTC. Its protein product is CASSWGVSRETQYF.

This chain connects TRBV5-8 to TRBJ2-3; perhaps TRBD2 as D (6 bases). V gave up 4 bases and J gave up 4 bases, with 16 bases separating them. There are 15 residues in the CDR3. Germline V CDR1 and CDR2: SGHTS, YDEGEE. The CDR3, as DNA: TGTGCCAGCAGCCCTGGGGCGGGGATCCCAGATACGCAGTATTTT. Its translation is CASSPGAGIPDTQYF.

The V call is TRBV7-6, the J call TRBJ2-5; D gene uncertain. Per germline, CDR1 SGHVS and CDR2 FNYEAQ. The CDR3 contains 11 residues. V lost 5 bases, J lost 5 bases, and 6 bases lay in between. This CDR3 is CASSPAETQYF. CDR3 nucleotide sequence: TGTGCCAGCAGCCCAGCGGAGACCCAGTACTTC.

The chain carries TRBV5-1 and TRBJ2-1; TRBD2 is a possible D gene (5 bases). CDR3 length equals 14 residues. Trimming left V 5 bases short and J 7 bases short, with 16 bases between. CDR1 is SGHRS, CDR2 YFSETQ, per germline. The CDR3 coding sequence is TGCGCCAGCAGGTCGCCAAACGAGGGAAATGAGCAGTTCTTC. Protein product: CASRSPNEGNEQFF.

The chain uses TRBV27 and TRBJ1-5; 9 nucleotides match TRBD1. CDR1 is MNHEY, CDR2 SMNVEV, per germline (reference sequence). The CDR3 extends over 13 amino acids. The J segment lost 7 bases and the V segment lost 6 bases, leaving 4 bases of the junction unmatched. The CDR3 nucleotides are TGTGCCAGCAGCGACAGGGGGAAGCAGCCCCAGCATTTT. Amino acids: CASSDRGKQPQHF.

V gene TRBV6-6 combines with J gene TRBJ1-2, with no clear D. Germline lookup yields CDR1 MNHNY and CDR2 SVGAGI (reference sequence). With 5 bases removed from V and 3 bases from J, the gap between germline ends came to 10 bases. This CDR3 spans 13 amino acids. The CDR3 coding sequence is TGTGCCAGCAGTCCGTCCCCAGACTATGGCTACACCTTC. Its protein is CASSPSPDYGYTF.

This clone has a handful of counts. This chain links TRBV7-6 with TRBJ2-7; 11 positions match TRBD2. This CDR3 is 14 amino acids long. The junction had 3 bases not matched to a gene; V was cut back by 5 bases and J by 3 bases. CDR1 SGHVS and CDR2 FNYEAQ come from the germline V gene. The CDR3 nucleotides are TGTGCCAGCAGCCAAGGGACTAGCGGCTACGAGCAGTACTTC. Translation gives CASSQGTSGYEQYF. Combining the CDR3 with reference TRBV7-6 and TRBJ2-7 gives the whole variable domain GAGVSQSPRYKVTKRGQDVALRCDPISGHVSLYWYRQALGQGPEFLTYFNYEAQQDKSGLPNDRFSAERPEGSISTLTIQRTEQRDSAMYRCASSQGTSGYEQYFGPGTRLTVT.

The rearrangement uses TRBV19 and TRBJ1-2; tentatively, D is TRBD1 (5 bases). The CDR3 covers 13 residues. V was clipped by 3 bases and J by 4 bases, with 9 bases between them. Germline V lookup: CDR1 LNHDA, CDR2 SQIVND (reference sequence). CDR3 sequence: CASSIDSPYGYTF. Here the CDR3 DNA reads TGTGCCAGTAGTATCGACAGTCCCTATGGCTACACCTTC.

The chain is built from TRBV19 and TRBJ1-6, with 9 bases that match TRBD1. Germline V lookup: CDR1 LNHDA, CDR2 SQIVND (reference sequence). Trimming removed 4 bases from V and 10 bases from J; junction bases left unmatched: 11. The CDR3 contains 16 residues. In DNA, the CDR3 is TGTGCCAGTAGTACCGGCCGGGGACAGGGAAACTCACCCCTCCACTTT. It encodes CASSTGRGQGNSPLHF.

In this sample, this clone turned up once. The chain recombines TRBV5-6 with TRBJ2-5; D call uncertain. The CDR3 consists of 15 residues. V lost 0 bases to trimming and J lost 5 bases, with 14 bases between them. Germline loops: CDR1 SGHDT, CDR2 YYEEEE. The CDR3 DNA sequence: TGTGCCAGCAGCTTGGTGTCGGGTCTCCCGGAGACCCAGTACTTC. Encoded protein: CASSLVSGLPETQYF.

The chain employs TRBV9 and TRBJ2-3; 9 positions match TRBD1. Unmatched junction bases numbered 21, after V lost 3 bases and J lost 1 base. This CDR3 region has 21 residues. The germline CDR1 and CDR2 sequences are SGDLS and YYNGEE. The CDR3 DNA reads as TGTGCCAGCAGCGACCCCCTGGGACAGGGTACGGGTCAGTGGGGCACAGATACGCAGTATTTT. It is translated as CASSDPLGQGTGQWGTDTQYF.

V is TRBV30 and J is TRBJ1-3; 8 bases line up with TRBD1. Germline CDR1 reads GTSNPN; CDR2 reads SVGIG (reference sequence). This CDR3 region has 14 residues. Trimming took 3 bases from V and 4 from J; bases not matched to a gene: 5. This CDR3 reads CAWSTGGGGNTIYF. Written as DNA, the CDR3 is TGTGCCTGGAGCACAGGGGGTGGGGGAAACACCATATATTTT.